This T cell receptor (beta chain) was captured in a study of cytomegalovirus exposure and HLA in healthy donors. Study background: About 85 million unique TCRs from HLA-typed donors were held in an early release of data.

With 60 Vbeta and 13 Jbeta primers, the PCR was carried out. The assay was immunoSEQ multiplex PCR, and TCRdb's table has in-frame clones only and misses some. This table has around 160,000 clones, more than 60% appearing once. As regards this clone: Its target is not known.

Germline V gene data show CDR1 as KGHSH and CDR2 as LQKENI. CDR3 length equals 16 residues. V was clipped by 3 bases and J by 7 bases; unmatched bases: 10. General study findings and limits: Researchers reported from a later analysis that most CMV-associated TCR beta chains appeared HLA-restricted.

This sequence originates from a woman in her 40s in good health and CMV-seropositive. This chain links TRBV18 with TRBJ2-2; 8 nucleotides match TRBD2. The specimen was PBMCs. CDR3 bases: TGTGCCAGCTCACCGATCCCGGGAGGGCCGGTCGGGGAGCTGTTTTTT. This encodes CASSPIPGGPVGELFF.